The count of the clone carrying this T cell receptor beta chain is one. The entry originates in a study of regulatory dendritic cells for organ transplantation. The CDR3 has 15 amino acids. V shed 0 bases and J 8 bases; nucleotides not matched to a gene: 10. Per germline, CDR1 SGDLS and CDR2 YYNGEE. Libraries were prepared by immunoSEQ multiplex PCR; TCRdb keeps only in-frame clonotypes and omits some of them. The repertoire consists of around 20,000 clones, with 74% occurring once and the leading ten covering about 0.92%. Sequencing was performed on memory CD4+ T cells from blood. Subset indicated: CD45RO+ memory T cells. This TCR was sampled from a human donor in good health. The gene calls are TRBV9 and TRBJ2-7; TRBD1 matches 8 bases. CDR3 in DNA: TGTGCCAGCAGCGTAGACACCGGACAGGGCCGACAGCAGTACTTC. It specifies CASSVDTGQGRQQYF.